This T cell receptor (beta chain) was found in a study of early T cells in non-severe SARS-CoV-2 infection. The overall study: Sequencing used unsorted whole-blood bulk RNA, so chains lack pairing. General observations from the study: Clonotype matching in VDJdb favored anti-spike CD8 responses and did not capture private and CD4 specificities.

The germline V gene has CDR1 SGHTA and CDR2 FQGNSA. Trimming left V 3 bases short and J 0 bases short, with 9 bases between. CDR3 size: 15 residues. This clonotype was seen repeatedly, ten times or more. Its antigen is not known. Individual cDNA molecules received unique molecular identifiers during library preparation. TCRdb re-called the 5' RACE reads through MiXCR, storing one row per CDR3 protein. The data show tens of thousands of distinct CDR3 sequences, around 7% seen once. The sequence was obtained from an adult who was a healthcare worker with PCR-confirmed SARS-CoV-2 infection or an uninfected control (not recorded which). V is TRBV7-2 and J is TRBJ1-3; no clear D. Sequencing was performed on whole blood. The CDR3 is CASSFDQSSGNTIYF. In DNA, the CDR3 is TGTGCCAGCAGCTTTGACCAGAGCTCTGGAAACACCATATATTTT.